The rows below give T cell receptor beta chains drawn from one sample of a study of T cells in localized non-small cell lung cancer. Data came from immunoSEQ multiplex PCR; TCRdb stores just in-frame clones and leaves some out. The sample consists of 1,500 to 2,000 clones, roughly a quarter of them appearing once. This material consisted of lung tumor tissue, taken before any cancer treatment. Receptor source: a female donor over 55 with stage II squamous cell lung carcinoma. CDR3s include the opening cysteine and the closing phenylalanine or tryptophan. A D gene is named only where the DNA matches it firmly.

j_gene | v_gene | d_gene | CDR3aa
TRBJ1-2 | TRBV6-8 | TRBD1 | CASTTQGGSGGYTF
TRBJ1-2 | TRBV6-8 | . | CASSYSRDYGYTF
TRBJ1-4 | TRBV19 | . | CASSMTGQLNEKLFF
TRBJ2-7 | TRBV19 | TRBD1 | CASRTIDRGAYEQYF
TRBJ1-2 | TRBV19 | . | CASSPTGYSRGYTF
TRBJ2-1 | TRBV25-1 | . | CASSEFTRVDNEQFF
TRBJ1-2 | TRBV11-3 | TRBD1 | CASSKPTGFDGYTF
TRBJ1-5 | TRBV19 | . | CASSRIHNSNQPQHF
TRBJ1-1 | TRBV6-8 | . | CASSQEINTEAFF
TRBJ1-4 | TRBV5-1 | . | CASSRDSSNEKLFF
TRBJ1-2 | TRBV9 | TRBD1 | CASSVSDREGYTF
TRBJ1-2 | TRBV11-3 | . | CASSTREAFNYGYTF
TRBJ2-1 | TRBV6-7 | TRBD2 | CASAYLGTSGGGEQFF
TRBJ2-3 | TRBV19 | . | CASSIAPGPGNTQYF
TRBJ1-2 | TRBV11-3 | . | CASSLTRGQPYGYTF
TRBJ2-1 | TRBV18 | TRBD2 | CASSPPGTSGPNEQFF
TRBJ2-7 | TRBV6-8 | TRBD1 | CASKSLTQGAWQYF
TRBJ1-1 | TRBV6-8 | TRBD1 | CASARGQGTEAFF
TRBJ1-5 | TRBV9 | . | CASNPGGSNQPQHF
TRBJ1-2 | TRBV6-8 | TRBD1 | CASSGGQGNYGYTF
TRBJ1-1 | TRBV11-3 | TRBD1 | CASSLGTGSGTEAFF
TRBJ1-2 | TRBV11-3 | TRBD1 | CASSPGQGADGYTF
TRBJ1-3 | TRBV11-3 | . | CASSPLLSGNTIYF
TRBJ2-2 | TRBV7-2 | . | CASSLAGNGELFF
TRBJ1-2 | TRBV9 | . | CASSVLGDGYTF
TRBJ2-5 | TRBV19 | . | CASSMGFGTAQETQYF
TRBJ2-1 | TRBV30 | TRBD2 | CAWSPPGLAGGLEQFF
TRBJ1-2 | TRBV11-3 | . | CASSYLPGAGGYTF
TRBJ1-5 | TRBV6-8 | . | CASSYSDRSNQPQHF
TRBJ2-3 | TRBV11-3 | . | CASSQAFGGGTDTQYF
TRBJ1-3 | TRBV6-8 | . | CAIRGSSGNTIYF
TRBJ1-1 | TRBV19 | TRBD1 | CASKEDRARTEAFF
TRBJ1-2 | TRBV28 | TRBD1 | CASGQGAVPYGYTF
TRBJ2-3 | TRBV30 | TRBD2 | CAWVSGNKDTQYF
TRBJ2-3 | TRBV29-1 | . | CSVTGSGGVTDTQYF
TRBJ2-3 | TRBV15 | . | CATTRGGAGEDTQYF
TRBJ2-7 | TRBV11-3 | TRBD2 | CASSRSGTSGYEQYF
TRBJ2-1 | TRBV5-1 | TRBD1 | CASSLFETGGNEQFF
TRBJ2-1 | TRBV19 | . | CASSIVGFREMGQFF
TRBJ2-1 | TRBV6-8 | TRBD2 | CASRQSGGAGNEQFF
TRBJ2-3 | TRBV6-8 | . | CASSYATGYRSDTQYF
TRBJ1-1 | TRBV6-8 | . | CASSPGGTEAFF
TRBJ2-7 | TRBV12-5 | TRBD1 | CASGLATGGREQYF
TRBJ2-2 | TRBV6-8 | . | CASSYMEATGELFF
TRBJ1-1 | TRBV19 | . | CASSTRVFAFF
TRBJ2-6 | TRBV28 | . | CASSSDQSGANVLTF
TRBJ2-3 | TRBV28 | TRBD2 | CASSLFSGASTDTQYF